These 4 T cell receptor beta chains share one sample of origin, sequenced in a study of PD-1 blockade in mismatch repair-deficient tumors. Sample time point: approximately ten-day in vitro stimulation with candidate neoantigen peptide 3. Sequencing used immunoSEQ multiplex PCR; TCRdb keeps in-frame clones, though not all of them. The sample contains approximately 9,000 clones, 80% to 95% of which appear only once. Their recognized antigens are unknown. Source: cells cultured in vitro, taken from a patient treated with pembrolizumab. These receptors all stem from an adult with mismatch repair-deficient cancer.

The CDR3 nucleotides read TGTGCCTGGAGTGTAATCGGTGCCCCGGCCTACGAGCAGTACTTC. Its protein is CAWSVIGAPAYEQYF. J is TRBJ2-7 and V is TRBV30, with unresolved D. V lost 0 bases, J lost 2 bases, and 14 bases lay in between. This CDR3 spans 15 amino acids. CDR1 and CDR2 (germline): GTSNPN, SVGIG (reference sequence).

CDR3: CASSEAPGQGLNTEAFF. In nucleotides, the CDR3 is TGTGCCAGCAGCGAGGCCCCGGGACAGGGTCTGAACACTGAAGCTTTCTTT. The chain uses TRBV28 and TRBJ1-1; 9 nucleotides match TRBD1. V trimming: 6 bases; J trimming: 0 bases; junction bases outside the gene matches: 11. The CDR3 is 17 residues long. CDR1 and CDR2 (germline): MDHEN, SYDVKM.

This chain joins TRBV5-1 and TRBJ2-3; 7 bases are a match to TRBD2. V trimming: 2 bases; J trimming: 1 base; junction bases outside the gene matches: 4. Per germline, CDR1 SGHRS and CDR2 YFSETQ. The CDR3 has 15 residues. DNA of the CDR3: TGCGCCAGCAGCTTAGCGGGATGGGGCACAGATACGCAGTATTTT. Translating it yields CASSLAGWGTDTQYF.

The CDR3 loop is CASRSLGGPNQPQHF. CDR3 in DNA: TGTGCCAGCAGATCCCTTGGGGGCCCCAATCAGCCCCAGCATTTT. V usage is TRBV6-6 and J usage is TRBJ1-5, with TRBD1 as a possible D gene (6 bases). The CDR3 has 15 residues. V dropped 6 bases and J dropped 3 bases, with 15 bases sitting between them. Germline CDR1 and CDR2: MNHNY and SVGAGI (reference sequence).